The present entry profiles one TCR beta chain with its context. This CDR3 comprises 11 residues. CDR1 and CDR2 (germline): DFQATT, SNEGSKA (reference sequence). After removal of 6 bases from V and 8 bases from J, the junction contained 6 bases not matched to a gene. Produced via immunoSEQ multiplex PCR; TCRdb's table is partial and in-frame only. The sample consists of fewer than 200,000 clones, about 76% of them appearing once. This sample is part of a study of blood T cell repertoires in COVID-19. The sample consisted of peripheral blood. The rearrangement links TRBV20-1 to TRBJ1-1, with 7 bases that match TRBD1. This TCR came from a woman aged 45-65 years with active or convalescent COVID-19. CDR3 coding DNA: TGCAGTGCCCTCGGACAGGAGGAAGCTTTCTTT. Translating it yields CSALGQEEAFF.